The 29 T cell receptor beta chains presented below share a single source sample, sequenced in a study of shared clonotypes between healthy human individuals. CD45RO-negative CD8 cells positively selected for CCR7 made up the naive population, which excluded terminally differentiated effector memory CD45RA+ cells. TCRdb's copy holds only in-frame clones and misses some; the assay was immunoSEQ multiplex PCR. The table records about 2,100,000 clones, around 93% of them present only once. Sequenced material: naive CD8+ T cells from PBMCs. Receptors originate from a man between 18 and 35 years old in good health. Some clones in this sample may be carry-over from other donors' samples.

The chain has TRBV6-1 and TRBJ2-1; 7 nucleotides agree with TRBD1. Trimming cost V 6 bases and J 9 bases; bases outside gene matches: 11. In germline, CDR1 is MNHNS, CDR2 SASEGT. The CDR3 is 14 residues long. CDR3 sequence reads: CASRGTGVWAEQFF. The CDR3 nucleotides read TGTGCCAGCAGGGGCACAGGGGTATGGGCTGAGCAGTTCTTC.

This chain connects TRBV5-6 to TRBJ2-7, with TRBD2 matching 7 bases. V was clipped by 3 bases and J by 7 bases; unmatched bases: 7. Germline CDR1 reads SGHDT; CDR2 reads YYEEEE. The CDR3 is made up of 13 amino acids. CDR3 loop: CASSWGGSREQYF. The CDR3 DNA reads TGTGCCAGCAGCTGGGGAGGGTCGCGAGAGCAGTACTTC.

J is TRBJ2-3 and V is TRBV4-1; D is unclear. This CDR3 region has 14 residues. Deletions cut 3 bases from V and 1 base from J, with 8 bases between. Germline V gene lookup returns CDR1 MGHRA and CDR2 YSYEKL. The CDR3 nucleotides read TGCGCCAGCAGCCATCGGACCGGCACAGATACGCAGTATTTT. Its translation: CASSHRTGTDTQYF.

This clone was observed a few times. Other DNA sequences in this specimen translate into the identical CDR3. V and J are TRBV5-1 and TRBJ2-7; TRBD1 aligns across 11 bases. The junction had 3 bases not matched to a gene; V was cut back by 4 bases and J by 3 bases. Germline V gene lookup returns CDR1 SGHRS and CDR2 YFSETQ. The CDR3 extends over 14 amino acids. The CDR3 bases are TGCGCCAGCAGCCCCGGGACAGGGGGCTACGAGCAGTACTTC. Amino acid sequence: CASSPGTGGYEQYF.

The V and J genes are TRBV28 and TRBJ2-7, with D possibly being TRBD2 (7 bases). This CDR3 is 15 amino acids long. Germline assignment: CDR1 MDHEN and CDR2 SYDVKM. Trimming cost V 3 bases and J 2 bases, with 14 bases left between them. CDR3 bases: TGTGCCAGCAGTTTGAACAGGGAGGGTACCTACGAGCAGTACTTC. This sequence encodes CASSLNREGTYEQYF.

The rearrangement uses TRBV2 and TRBJ2-3; D is perhaps TRBD1 or TRBD2 (5 bases each). Trimming removed 6 bases at V and 3 bases at J, with 16 bases between. Germline loops: CDR1 SNHLY, CDR2 FYNNEI. This CDR3 has 15 residues. DNA of the CDR3: TGTGCCAGCAGGGACTGGGGGAGAACGACAGATACGCAGTATTTT. Protein product: CASRDWGRTTDTQYF.

V is TRBV9 and J is TRBJ2-5, with D perhaps being TRBD1 or TRBD2 (5 bases each). V was clipped by 4 bases and J by 4 bases, with 17 bases between them. The CDR3 is 15 residues long. Germline V gene lookup returns CDR1 SGDLS and CDR2 YYNGEE. The CDR3 bases are TGTGCCAGCAGCCCCTGGGGACCGGCCCGAGAGACCCAGTACTTC. This sequence encodes CASSPWGPARETQYF.

V gene TRBV28 combines with J gene TRBJ2-7; 8 bases are a match to TRBD2. Germline V gene lookup returns CDR1 MDHEN and CDR2 SYDVKM. The V gene end was trimmed by 3 bases and the J gene end by 0 bases; junction bases not matched to a gene: 4. This CDR3 contains 15 residues. CDR3 DNA: TGTGCCAGCAGTTTTCCGGCGGGGGGCTCCTACGAGCAGTACTTC. This sequence encodes CASSFPAGGSYEQYF.

As regards this clone: This same CDR3 is encoded by further DNA sequences in the sample. The chain employs TRBV28 and TRBJ2-7; D ambiguous. The CDR3 has 14 amino acids. The germline gives CDR1 MDHEN, CDR2 SYDVKM. V shed 3 bases and J shed 0 bases, with 9 bases lying between them. This CDR3 reads CASSLARSSYEQYF. The DNA of the CDR3 is TGTGCCAGCAGTTTGGCCAGGAGCTCCTACGAGCAGTACTTC.

The chain has TRBV9 and TRBJ2-5, with 12 bases matching TRBD2. Germline trimming cut 6 bases from V and 5 bases from J; bases unmatched to any gene: 8. CDR3 length equals 15 residues. Per the germline V gene, CDR1 is SGDLS and CDR2 is YYNGEE. CDR3 coding DNA: TGTGCCAGCACCACTAGCGGGAGGCCGTGGGAGACCCAGTACTTC. Its translation: CASTTSGRPWETQYF.

The chain recombines TRBV7-2 with TRBJ2-1; the match to TRBD2 covers 7 bases. This CDR3 has 14 amino acids. V was clipped by 2 bases and J by 5 bases; unmatched bases: 3. CDR1 and CDR2 (germline): SGHTA, FQGNSA. The CDR3 nucleotides read TGTGCCAGCAGCTTAACCAGCGGGAACAATGAGCAGTTCTTC. Residues: CASSLTSGNNEQFF.

The chain employs TRBV9 and TRBJ2-7; the match to TRBD2 covers 14 bases. This CDR3 has 18 residues. V lost 3 bases and J lost 0; bases outside the gene matches: 8. CDR1 SGDLS and CDR2 YYNGEE come from the germline V gene. The CDR3 sequence: CASSGGTSGSYPSYEQYF. The CDR3 region has the DNA TGTGCCAGCAGCGGAGGGACTAGCGGGAGTTACCCCTCCTACGAGCAGTACTTC.

The sample holds one count of this clone. This chain links TRBV7-3 with TRBJ2-7; 8 bases map to TRBD2. This CDR3 is 13 amino acids long. V lost 9 bases to trimming and J lost 5 bases; unmatched junction nucleotides: 9. Germline assignment: CDR1 SGHTA and CDR2 FQGTGA. The CDR3 loop reads CASSAGVGNEQYF. CDR3 nucleotides: TGTGCCAGTTCAGCGGGAGTGGGGAACGAGCAGTACTTC. The full variable domain, with the rest looked up from reference TRBV7-3 and TRBJ2-7, is GAGVSQTPSNKVTEKGKYVELRCDPISGHTALYWYRQSLGQGPEFLIYFQGTGAADDSGLPNDRFFAVRPEGSVSTLKIQRTERGDSAVYLCASSAGVGNEQYFGPGTRLTVT.

This sequence joins TRBV9 and TRBJ1-2; 7 nucleotides match TRBD1. From germline, CDR1 is SGDLS and CDR2 YYNGEE. The CDR3 has 15 residues. With V trimmed by 4 bases and J by 0 bases, 6 bases remained unmatched. The CDR3 is CASSPRDSSNYGYTF. In DNA, the CDR3 is TGTGCCAGCAGCCCTAGGGACAGTTCTAACTATGGCTACACCTTC.

The CDR3 region is CASSLVGTGGTDTQYF. The CDR3 coding sequence is TGTGCCAGCAGCCTCGTGGGGACAGGGGGCACAGATACGCAGTATTTT. V gene TRBV5-6 combines with J gene TRBJ2-3; 10 nucleotides agree with TRBD1. Germline V gene lookup returns CDR1 SGHDT and CDR2 YYEEEE. The CDR3 totals 16 residues. V dropped 4 bases and J dropped 1; count of bases not matched to a gene: 6.

The gene calls are TRBV30 and TRBJ2-7; D unclear. The CDR3 has 13 amino acids. Germline CDR1 reads GTSNPN; CDR2 reads SVGIG (reference sequence). V dropped 3 bases and J dropped 0 bases, with 9 bases sitting between them. The CDR3 nucleotides read TGTGCCTGGAGAGAACCCGGCTCCTACGAGCAGTACTTC. Its protein is CAWREPGSYEQYF. The variable domain in full, with the rest retrieved from reference TRBV30 and TRBJ2-7, is SQTIHQWPATLVQPVGSPLSLECTVEGTSNPNLYWYRQAAGRGLQLLFYSVGIGQISSEVPQNLSASRPQDRQFILSSKKLLLSDSGFYLCAWREPGSYEQYFGPGTRLTVT.

V gene TRBV27 combines with J gene TRBJ2-5, with 9 bases lining up with TRBD2. The CDR3 runs 15 residues. The V segment lost 6 bases and the J segment 5 bases; nucleotides outside the gene matches: 10. CDR1 MNHEY and CDR2 SMNVEV come from the germline V gene (reference sequence). CDR3: CASSYAGGQGETQYF. CDR3 coding DNA: TGTGCCAGCAGCTACGCGGGGGGGCAGGGGGAGACCCAGTACTTC.

The chain is built from TRBV6-5 and TRBJ1-1; 11 bases are a match to TRBD1. Germline CDR1 and CDR2: MNHEY and SVGAGI. The V and J ends lost 8 bases and 3 bases, in that order; junction bases with no gene match: 2. The CDR3 sequence is 13 residues long. DNA of the CDR3: TGTGCCAGCGGGACAGGGGGGCACACTGAAGCTTTCTTT. Protein sequence: CASGTGGHTEAFF.

This rearrangement joins TRBV2 to TRBJ2-1; 7 positions match TRBD1. CDR3 size: 14 residues. CDR1 is SNHLY, CDR2 FYNNEI, per germline. The V and J ends lost 4 bases and 7 bases, in that order; junction bases with no gene match: 7. The CDR3 bases are TGTGCCAGCAGTGTAGTTTACAGGGGAAATGAGCAGTTCTTC. Translating it yields CASSVVYRGNEQFF.

J is TRBJ1-2 and V is TRBV18; D call uncertain. Germline V lookup: CDR1 KGHSH, CDR2 LQKENI. The CDR3 extends over 13 amino acids. Trimming stripped 2 bases from V and 12 bases from J, with 16 bases between. The CDR3 DNA reads TGTGCCAGCTCACCATCCCCGGGCACAGCTAACACCTTC. Protein sequence: CASSPSPGTANTF.

The sample holds one count of this clone. The chain joins TRBV18 to TRBJ2-1; D is unclear. Trimming removed 5 bases from V and 2 bases from J, with 10 bases in between. Germline CDR1 KGHSH, CDR2 LQKENI. The CDR3 has 14 amino acids. This CDR3 is CASSGRVPYNEQFF. In DNA, the CDR3 is TGTGCCAGCTCAGGAAGGGTTCCCTACAATGAGCAGTTCTTC.

Notes on this clone: Other nucleotide sequences in the sample specify the same CDR3. The gene calls are TRBV28 and TRBJ1-6; D gene unclear. Per germline, CDR1 MDHEN and CDR2 SYDVKM. The CDR3 is made up of 11 amino acids. Trimming took 6 bases from V and 7 from J, leaving 4 bases between them. The CDR3 bases are TGTGCCAGCAGCTTAAATTCACCCCTCCACTTT. Residues: CASSLNSPLHF.

V and J are TRBV7-9 and TRBJ2-7; TRBD2 might be the D (6 bases). The V end lost 6 bases, the J end lost 3 bases, and 21 bases lay between the germline ends. Germline assignment: CDR1 SEHNR and CDR2 FQNEAQ (reference sequence). The CDR3 is 16 amino acids. CDR3 bases: TGTGCCAGCAGAGGGAGCGGGCCGGGCTTGTTCTACGAGCAGTACTTC. It yields the protein CASRGSGPGLFYEQYF.

As to this clone: An end of the junction differs from the germline gene, which may be a read error. For the CDR3, the DNA is TGCGCCAGCAGCCAAGTCTGGGTCCAGGTCCCACGGGGAGCTGTTTTT. Protein product: CASSQVWVQVPRGAVF. The rearrangement joins TRBV4-1 to TRBJ2-2; D is perhaps TRBD2 (5 bases). In germline, CDR1 is MGHRA, CDR2 YSYEKL. The CDR3 runs 16 residues.

This clone was detected only once. This chain links TRBV4-3 with TRBJ1-3; D is unresolved. CDR3 length: 16 residues. V was shortened by 0 bases and J by 2 bases, with 11 bases between the two germline ends. CDR1 LGHNA and CDR2 YSLEER come from the germline V gene. The CDR3 sequence is CASSQDAAPPGNTIYF. CDR3 sequence (DNA): TGCGCCAGCAGCCAAGATGCAGCTCCCCCTGGAAACACCATATATTTT.

The chain combines TRBV7-2 with TRBJ2-7; possible D gene TRBD2, 5 bases. V lost 6 bases to trimming and J lost 2 bases, with 11 bases between them. This CDR3 comprises 13 residues. Germline V gene sequence: CDR1 SGHTA, CDR2 FQGNSA. The CDR3 here is CASRLRGTYEQYF. The CDR3 DNA follows: TGTGCCAGCAGACTCAGAGGGACCTACGAGCAGTACTTC.

V usage is TRBV27 and J usage is TRBJ2-7, with 8 bases lining up with TRBD1. This CDR3 contains 16 residues. Unmatched junction bases numbered 7, after V lost 1 base and J lost 2 bases. The germline gives CDR1 MNHEY, CDR2 SMNVEV (reference sequence). This CDR3 is CASSLYGTGDPYEQYF. In DNA, the CDR3 is TGTGCCAGCAGTTTATACGGGACAGGTGACCCCTACGAGCAGTACTTC.

The rearrangement uses TRBV7-8 and TRBJ1-2; no firm D call. Germline CDR1 and CDR2: SGHVS and FQNEAQ. V lost 5 bases to trimming and J lost 4 bases, with 5 bases between them. This CDR3 comprises 11 residues. The CDR3 reads CASSDVYGYTF. The CDR3 DNA reads TGTGCCAGCAGCGACGTCTATGGCTACACCTTC.

This sequence joins TRBV5-5 and TRBJ2-2; D uncertain. The CDR3 has 18 amino acids. Germline CDR1 and CDR2: SGHKS and YYEKEE (reference sequence). The V and J ends lost 0 bases and 0 bases respectively, with 15 bases between them. The CDR3 DNA follows: TGTGCCAGCAGCTTGGACCCCACATGGCAGGCGAACACCGGGGAGCTGTTTTTT. Its translation: CASSLDPTWQANTGELFF.